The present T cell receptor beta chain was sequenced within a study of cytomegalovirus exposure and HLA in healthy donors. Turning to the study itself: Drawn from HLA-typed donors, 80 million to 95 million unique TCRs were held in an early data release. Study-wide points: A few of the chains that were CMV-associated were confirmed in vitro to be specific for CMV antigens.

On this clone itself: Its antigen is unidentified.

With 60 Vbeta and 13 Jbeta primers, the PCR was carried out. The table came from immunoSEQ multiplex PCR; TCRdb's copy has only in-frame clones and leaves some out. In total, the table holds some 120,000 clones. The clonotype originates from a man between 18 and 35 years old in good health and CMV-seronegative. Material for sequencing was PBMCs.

CDR3 sequence reads: CASSPLLDRATYGYTF. The DNA for the CDR3 is TGTGCCAGCTCACCATTACTGGACAGGGCAACTTATGGCTACACCTTC. The chain links TRBV18 to TRBJ1-2; 8 positions agree with TRBD1. This CDR3 is 16 amino acids long. Trimming cost V 2 bases and J 5 bases; bases outside gene matches: 10. Germline lookup yields CDR1 KGHSH and CDR2 LQKENI.